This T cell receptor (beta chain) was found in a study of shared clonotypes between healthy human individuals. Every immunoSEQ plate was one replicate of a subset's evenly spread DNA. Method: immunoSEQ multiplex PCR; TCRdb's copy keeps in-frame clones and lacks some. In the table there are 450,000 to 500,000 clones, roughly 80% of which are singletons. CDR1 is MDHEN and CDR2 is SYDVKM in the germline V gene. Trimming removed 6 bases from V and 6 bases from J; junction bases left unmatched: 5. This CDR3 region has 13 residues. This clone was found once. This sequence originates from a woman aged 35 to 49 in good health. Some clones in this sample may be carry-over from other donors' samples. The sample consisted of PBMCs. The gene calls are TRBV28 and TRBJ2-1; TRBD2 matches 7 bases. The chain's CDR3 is CASRASGGNEQFF. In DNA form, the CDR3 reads TGTGCCAGCAGGGCGTCGGGGGGCAATGAGCAGTTCTTC.